A single sample is the source of the 18 T cell receptor beta chains below, sequenced in a study of blood T cell repertoires in COVID-19. Data came from immunoSEQ multiplex PCR; TCRdb stores just in-frame clones and leaves some out. The table includes roughly 80,000 clones, approximately 82% detected once. The sample was peripheral blood. These TCRs come from a woman aged 60-75 years with acute or convalescent COVID-19.

This rearrangement joins TRBV28 to TRBJ1-2; D gene uncertain. This CDR3 region has 12 residues. V lost 5 bases, J lost 4 bases, and 8 bases lay in between. Germline CDR1 and CDR2: MDHEN and SYDVKM. The CDR3 bases are TGTGCCAGCAGTATACTCCCCTATGGCTACACCTTC. It encodes CASSILPYGYTF.

This clone showed up just a few times. This chain links TRBV9 with TRBJ2-2; a weak D match, TRBD2 (6 bases). The CDR3 is 17 amino acids. V was clipped by 6 bases and J by 6 bases, with 24 bases between them. Germline V gives CDR1 SGDLS, CDR2 YYNGEE. DNA of the CDR3: TGTGCCAGCACCCACGGAGGGTTCCAACTTCCCGCCGGGGAGCTGTTTTTT. This codes for CASTHGGFQLPAGELFF. The full variable domain, in which reference TRBV9 and TRBJ2-2 provide the parts outside the CDR3, is DSGVTQTPKHLITATGQRVTLRCSPRSGDLSVYWYQQSLDQGLQFLIQYYNGEERAKGNILERFSAQQFPDLHSELNLSSLELGDSALYFCASTHGGFQLPAGELFFGEGSRLTVL.

J is TRBJ1-1 and V is TRBV5-1; 7 bases are shared with TRBD1. Trimming cost V 0 bases and J 1 base; bases outside gene matches: 3. The CDR3 is 15 amino acids. Germline CDR1 reads SGHRS; CDR2 reads YFSETQ. The DNA of the CDR3 is TGCGCCAGCAGCTTGGGGGGACAGCCGAACACTGAAGCTTTCTTT. Translating gives CASSLGGQPNTEAFF.

V gene TRBV9 combines with J gene TRBJ1-4, with TRBD1 identical over 8 bases. Germline lookup yields CDR1 SGDLS and CDR2 YYNGEE. Trimming took 4 bases from V and 8 from J; bases not matched to a gene: 10. The CDR3 loop spans 15 amino acids. CDR3 coding DNA: TGTGCCAGCAGCATAGGGACAGGTTCTCAGGAAAAACTGTTTTTT. It specifies CASSIGTGSQEKLFF. Looking up the rest from reference TRBV9 and TRBJ1-4 gives the full variable domain: DSGVTQTPKHLITATGQRVTLRCSPRSGDLSVYWYQQSLDQGLQFLIQYYNGEERAKGNILERFSAQQFPDLHSELNLSSLELGDSALYFCASSIGTGSQEKLFFGSGTQLSVL.

The chain has TRBV11-3 and TRBJ1-1; no firm D call. The ends were cut back, 2 bases at V and 5 bases at J, with 6 bases in the middle. Germline loops: CDR1 SGHNT, CDR2 YENEEA. This CDR3 contains 12 residues. CDR3 nucleotide sequence: TGTGCCAGCAGCTTACCCGGGACTGAAGCTTTCTTT. Amino acids: CASSLPGTEAFF.

The V and J genes are TRBV5-1 and TRBJ1-1; 9 positions match TRBD1. Germline CDR1 reads SGHRS; CDR2 reads YFSETQ. Trimming removed 4 bases from V and 6 bases from J; junction bases left unmatched: 7. This CDR3 spans 14 amino acids. The CDR3 sequence: CASSPGDRESEAFF. Written as DNA, the CDR3 is TGCGCCAGCAGCCCGGGGGACAGGGAGTCTGAAGCTTTCTTT.

The genes are TRBV21-1 and TRBJ2-4; TRBD1 was called by the table and not checked on the DNA. TRBV21-1 is assigned pseudogene status. The CDR3 totals 19 residues. CDR3 DNA: TGTGCCAGCAGCAGTAGTGCCGGGACAGGGGGTTTAGCCAAAAACATTCAGTACTTC. This gives the protein CASSSSAGTGGLAKNIQYF.

The rearrangement links TRBV5-4 to TRBJ1-2, with 9 nucleotides matching TRBD1. V trimming: 4 bases; J trimming: 7 bases; junction bases outside the gene matches: 8. The CDR3 is 14 amino acids. CDR1 SGHNT and CDR2 YYREEE come from the germline V gene (reference sequence). The CDR3 DNA sequence: TGTGCCAGCAGCCAGAACAGGGGGCCTGGTGGCTACACCTTC. Amino acids: CASSQNRGPGGYTF. The variable domain in full, completed from reference TRBV5-4 and TRBJ1-2, reads ETGVTQSPTHLIKTRGQQVTLRCSSQSGHNTVSWYQQALGQGPQFIFQYYREEENGRGNFPPRFSGLQFPNYSSELNVNALELDDSALYLCASSQNRGPGGYTFGSGTRLTVV.

Concerning this clone itself: One junction end does not reproduce the germline sequence, and a read error may be involved. The V and J genes are TRBV7-8 and TRBJ2-2; weak D call: TRBD1 (5 bases). The CDR3 runs 16 residues. Germline assignment: CDR1 SGHVS and CDR2 FQNEAQ. CDR3 residues: CASSLAVGANSGELFF. The CDR3 DNA reads as TGTGCCAGCAGCTTAGCAGTAGGGGCAAACAGCGGGGAGCTGTTTTTT.

The chain links TRBV7-3 to TRBJ2-2; possible D gene TRBD2, 5 bases. This CDR3 spans 13 amino acids. Trimming left V 6 bases short and J 7 bases short, with 12 bases between. The germline V gene encodes CDR1 SGHTA and CDR2 FQGTGA. The CDR3 region is CASSRETVGELFF. CDR3 DNA sequence: TGTGCCAGCAGTCGGGAAACGGTCGGGGAGCTGTTTTTT.

This clone appeared a single time. The CDR3 coding sequence is TGTGCCAGCAGCTTAAACAGGGGGCAGGTCGGGGAGCTGTTTTTT. Residues: CASSLNRGQVGELFF. The chain carries TRBV5-4 and TRBJ2-2, with TRBD1 matching 9 bases. Trimming took 2 bases from V and 7 from J; bases not matched to a gene: 6. Per the germline V gene, CDR1 is SGHNT and CDR2 is YYREEE (reference sequence). The CDR3 is 15 amino acids.

The chain links TRBV5-1 to TRBJ2-1; TRBD1 aligns across 9 bases. CDR1 SGHRS and CDR2 YFSETQ come from the germline V gene. This CDR3 is built from 16 residues. V was clipped by 4 bases and J by 4 bases; unmatched bases: 9. For the CDR3, the DNA is TGCGCCAGCAGCCCCGGGTCGGGACAGGGATACAATGAGCAGTTCTTC. Translation gives CASSPGSGQGYNEQFF. Variable domain in full (rest from reference TRBV5-1 and TRBJ2-1): KAGVTQTPRYLIKTRGQQVTLSCSPISGHRSVSWYQQTPGQGLQFLFEYFSETQRNKGNFPGRFSGRQFSNSRSEMNVSTLELGDSALYLCASSPGSGQGYNEQFFGPGTRLTVL.

The chain joins TRBV24-1 to TRBJ1-5, with 9 bases that match TRBD1. With V trimmed by 3 bases and J by 3 bases, 5 bases remained unmatched. Germline V CDR1 and CDR2: KGHDR, SFDVKD. The CDR3 runs 16 residues. The CDR3 reads CATSDIRTGDNQPQHF. DNA of the CDR3: TGTGCCACCAGTGATATAAGGACAGGGGACAATCAGCCCCAGCATTTT.

The chain employs TRBV5-4 and TRBJ1-1; D perhaps matches TRBD1 (5 bases). From germline, CDR1 is SGHNT and CDR2 YYREEE (reference sequence). The CDR3 runs to 16 residues. V shed 0 bases and J shed 10 bases, with 22 bases lying between them. CDR3: CASSLEGNSRGERAFF. The CDR3, as DNA: TGTGCCAGCAGCTTGGAGGGAAATAGTCGGGGGGAGAGAGCTTTCTTT.

The chain carries TRBV5-4 and TRBJ2-4; a weak D match, TRBD2 (6 bases). Trimming took 0 bases from V and 6 from J, leaving 13 bases between them. The CDR3 runs 15 residues. The V gene's germline CDR1 is SGHNT and CDR2 YYREEE (reference sequence). CDR3 DNA: TGTGCCAGCAGCTTGGGTGGGAGGAGGGTAAACATTCAGTACTTC. Translated, it gives CASSLGGRRVNIQYF.

The V gene is TRBV11-2, the J gene TRBJ1-1, with D possibly TRBD1 on 6 matching bases. Germline V CDR1 and CDR2: SGHAT, FQNNGV. The V gene lost 1 base and the J gene lost 5 bases, with 14 bases spanning the gap. There are 15 residues in the CDR3. The CDR3 DNA sequence: TGTGCCAGCAGCTTAGTTGGGGGGGCCGGGACTGAAGCTTTCTTT. Amino acid sequence: CASSLVGGAGTEAFF. Combining the CDR3 with reference TRBV11-2 and TRBJ1-1 gives the whole variable domain EAGVAQSPRYKIIEKRQSVAFWCNPISGHATLYWYQQILGQGPKLLIQFQNNGVVDDSQLPKDRFSAERLKGVDSTLKIQPAKLEDSAVYLCASSLVGGAGTEAFFGQGTRLTVV.

This sequence joins TRBV6-5 and TRBJ1-5; TRBD1 agrees at 7 bases. V lost 6 bases, J lost 5 bases, and 10 bases stayed unmatched. Germline CDR1 reads MNHEY; CDR2 reads SVGAGI. The CDR3 loop spans 15 amino acids. CDR3 region: CASSQTGSPDQPQHF. The CDR3 DNA reads TGTGCCAGCAGCCAGACAGGGTCCCCGGATCAGCCCCAGCATTTT.

The CDR3 is CASSRDSNEAFF. The CDR3 DNA is TGTGCCAGCAGCCGGGACAGCAATGAAGCTTTCTTT. This rearrangement joins TRBV3-1 (or the pseudogene TRBV3-2) to TRBJ1-1, with 7 bases lining up with TRBD1. The CDR3 is made up of 12 amino acids. V was pared by 4 bases and J by 7 bases, with 3 bases of the junction left unmatched. Germline CDR1 LGHDT, CDR2 YNNKEL (reference sequence).